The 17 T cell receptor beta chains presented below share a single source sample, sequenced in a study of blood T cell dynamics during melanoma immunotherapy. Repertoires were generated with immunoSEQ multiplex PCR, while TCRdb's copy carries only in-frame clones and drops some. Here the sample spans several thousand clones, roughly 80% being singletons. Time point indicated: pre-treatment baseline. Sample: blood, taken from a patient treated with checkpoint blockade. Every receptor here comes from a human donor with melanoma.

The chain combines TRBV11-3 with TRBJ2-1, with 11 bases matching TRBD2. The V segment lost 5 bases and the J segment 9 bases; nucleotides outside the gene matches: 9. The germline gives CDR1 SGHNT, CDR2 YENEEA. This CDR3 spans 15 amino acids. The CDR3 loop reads CASSPILAGVSEQFF. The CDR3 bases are TGTGCCAGCAGCCCTATACTAGCGGGAGTAAGTGAGCAGTTCTTC. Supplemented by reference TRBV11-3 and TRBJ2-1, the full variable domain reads EAGVVQSPRYKIIEKKQPVAFWCNPISGHNTLYWYLQNLGQGPELLIRYENEEAVDDSQLPKDRFSAERLKGVDSTLKIQPAELGDSAVYLCASSPILAGVSEQFFGPGTRLTVL.

CDR3 nucleotide sequence: TGTGCCAGCAGCCACGGGACAGGGGGTAACTATGGCTACACCTTC. Amino acids: CASSHGTGGNYGYTF. The chain links TRBV11-2 to TRBJ1-2, with TRBD1 identical over 11 bases. Trimming cost V 5 bases and J 1 base; bases outside gene matches: 3. The CDR3 length is 15 residues. Germline CDR1 is SGHAT and CDR2 is FQNNGV.

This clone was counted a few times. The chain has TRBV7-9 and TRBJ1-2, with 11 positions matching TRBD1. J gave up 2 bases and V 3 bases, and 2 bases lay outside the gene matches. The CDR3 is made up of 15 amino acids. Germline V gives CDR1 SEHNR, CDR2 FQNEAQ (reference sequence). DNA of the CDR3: TGTGCCAGCAGCTTCGGACAGGGGGCGAACTATGGCTACACCTTC. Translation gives CASSFGQGANYGYTF.

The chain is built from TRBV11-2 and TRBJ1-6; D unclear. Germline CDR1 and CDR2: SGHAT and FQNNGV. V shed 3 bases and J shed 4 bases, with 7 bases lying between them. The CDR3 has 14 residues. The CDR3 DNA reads TGTGCCAGCAGCTTGATACAGTATAATTCACCCCTCCACTTT. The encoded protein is CASSLIQYNSPLHF.

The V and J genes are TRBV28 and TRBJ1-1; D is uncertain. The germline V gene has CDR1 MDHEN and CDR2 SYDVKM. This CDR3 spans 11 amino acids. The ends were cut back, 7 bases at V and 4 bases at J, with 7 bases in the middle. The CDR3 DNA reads TGTGCCAGCACAGACGGCACTGAAGCTTTCTTT. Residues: CASTDGTEAFF. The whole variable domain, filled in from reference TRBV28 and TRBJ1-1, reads DVKVTQSSRYLVKRTGEKVFLECVQDMDHENMFWYRQDPGLGLRLIYFSYDVKMKEKGDIPEGYSVSREKKERFSLILESASTNQTSMYLCASTDGTEAFFGQGTRLTVV.

For the CDR3, the DNA is TGTGCCAGCAGTTTATGGCGGGAGGGCACAGATACGCAGTATTTT. Translating gives CASSLWREGTDTQYF. The rearrangement joins TRBV27 to TRBJ2-3; 8 bases line up with TRBD2. Per the germline V gene, CDR1 is MNHEY and CDR2 is SMNVEV (reference sequence). The CDR3 consists of 15 residues. V dropped 1 base and J dropped 1; count of bases not matched to a gene: 1.

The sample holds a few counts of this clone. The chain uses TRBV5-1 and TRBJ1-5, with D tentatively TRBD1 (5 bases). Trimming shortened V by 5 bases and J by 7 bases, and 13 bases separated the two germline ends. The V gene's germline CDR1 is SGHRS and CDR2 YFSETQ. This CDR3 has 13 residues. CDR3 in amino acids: CASSYDSTQPQHF. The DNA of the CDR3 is TGCGCCAGCAGTTATGACAGCACCCAGCCCCAGCATTTT.

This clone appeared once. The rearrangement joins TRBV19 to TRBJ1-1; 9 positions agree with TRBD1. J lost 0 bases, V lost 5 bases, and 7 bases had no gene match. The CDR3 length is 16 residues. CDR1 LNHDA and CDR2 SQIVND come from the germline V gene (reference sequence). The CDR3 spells CASSLGQGLMNTEAFF. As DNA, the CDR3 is TGTGCCAGTAGTCTTGGACAGGGGCTAATGAACACTGAAGCTTTCTTT.

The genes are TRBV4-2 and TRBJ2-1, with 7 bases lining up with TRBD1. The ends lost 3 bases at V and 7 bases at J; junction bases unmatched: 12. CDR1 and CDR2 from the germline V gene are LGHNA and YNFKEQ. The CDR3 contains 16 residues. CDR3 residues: CASSQRVGGWGNEQFF. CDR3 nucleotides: TGTGCCAGCAGCCAGAGGGTAGGGGGCTGGGGGAATGAGCAGTTCTTC.

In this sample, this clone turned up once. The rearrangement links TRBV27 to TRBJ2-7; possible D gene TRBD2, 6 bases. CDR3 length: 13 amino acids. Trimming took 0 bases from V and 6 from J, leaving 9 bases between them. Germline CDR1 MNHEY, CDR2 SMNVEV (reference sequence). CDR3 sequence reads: CASSLSGGFEQYF. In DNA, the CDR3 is TGTGCCAGCAGTTTATCCGGGGGATTCGAGCAGTACTTC.

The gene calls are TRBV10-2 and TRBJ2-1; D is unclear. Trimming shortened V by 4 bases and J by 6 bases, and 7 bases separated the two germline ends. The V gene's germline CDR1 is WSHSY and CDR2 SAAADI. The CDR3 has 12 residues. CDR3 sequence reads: CASSVMGNEQFF. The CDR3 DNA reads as TGCGCCAGCAGTGTTATGGGCAATGAGCAGTTCTTC.

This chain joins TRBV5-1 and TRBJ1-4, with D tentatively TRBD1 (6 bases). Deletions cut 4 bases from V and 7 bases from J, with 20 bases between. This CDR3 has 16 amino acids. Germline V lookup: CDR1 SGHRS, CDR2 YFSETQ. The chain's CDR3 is CASSNALGGLGEKLFF. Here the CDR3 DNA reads TGCGCCAGCAGCAACGCCCTAGGGGGGCTGGGTGAAAAACTGTTTTTT.

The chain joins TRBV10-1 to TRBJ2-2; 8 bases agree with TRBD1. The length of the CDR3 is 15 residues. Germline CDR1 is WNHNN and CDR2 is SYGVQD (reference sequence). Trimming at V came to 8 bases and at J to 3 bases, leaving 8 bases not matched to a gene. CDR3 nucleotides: TGCGCCAGCTCGACAGGGGAGGAGGACACCGGGGAGCTGTTTTTT. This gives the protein CASSTGEEDTGELFF.

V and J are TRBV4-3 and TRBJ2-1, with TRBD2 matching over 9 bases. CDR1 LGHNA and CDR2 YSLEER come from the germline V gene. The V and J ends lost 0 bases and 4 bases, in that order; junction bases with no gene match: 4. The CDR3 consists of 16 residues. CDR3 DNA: TGCGCCAGCAGCCAAGATGTGCTAGCGGGATACAATGAGCAGTTCTTC. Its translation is CASSQDVLAGYNEQFF.

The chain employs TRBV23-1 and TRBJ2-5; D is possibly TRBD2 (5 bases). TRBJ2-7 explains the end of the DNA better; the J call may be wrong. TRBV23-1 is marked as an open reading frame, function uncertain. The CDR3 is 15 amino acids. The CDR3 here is CASSQRGTSFYEQYF. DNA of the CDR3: TGCGCCAGCAGTCAACGGGGTACGAGCTTCTACGAGCAGTACTTC.

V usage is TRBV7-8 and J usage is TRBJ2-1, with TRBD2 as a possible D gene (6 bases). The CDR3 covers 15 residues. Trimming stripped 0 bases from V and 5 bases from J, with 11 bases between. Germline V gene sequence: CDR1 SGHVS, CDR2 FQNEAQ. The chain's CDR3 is CASSLALAENNEQFF. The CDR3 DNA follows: TGTGCCAGCAGCTTAGCATTAGCGGAGAACAATGAGCAGTTCTTC.

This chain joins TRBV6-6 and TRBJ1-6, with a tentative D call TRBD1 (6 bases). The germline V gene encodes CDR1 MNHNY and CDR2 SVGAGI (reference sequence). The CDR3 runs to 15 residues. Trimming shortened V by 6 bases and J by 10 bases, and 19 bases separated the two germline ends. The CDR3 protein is CASSPAGGGGSPLHF. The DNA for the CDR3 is TGTGCCAGCAGCCCCGCGGGGGGCGGTGGATCACCCCTCCACTTT.